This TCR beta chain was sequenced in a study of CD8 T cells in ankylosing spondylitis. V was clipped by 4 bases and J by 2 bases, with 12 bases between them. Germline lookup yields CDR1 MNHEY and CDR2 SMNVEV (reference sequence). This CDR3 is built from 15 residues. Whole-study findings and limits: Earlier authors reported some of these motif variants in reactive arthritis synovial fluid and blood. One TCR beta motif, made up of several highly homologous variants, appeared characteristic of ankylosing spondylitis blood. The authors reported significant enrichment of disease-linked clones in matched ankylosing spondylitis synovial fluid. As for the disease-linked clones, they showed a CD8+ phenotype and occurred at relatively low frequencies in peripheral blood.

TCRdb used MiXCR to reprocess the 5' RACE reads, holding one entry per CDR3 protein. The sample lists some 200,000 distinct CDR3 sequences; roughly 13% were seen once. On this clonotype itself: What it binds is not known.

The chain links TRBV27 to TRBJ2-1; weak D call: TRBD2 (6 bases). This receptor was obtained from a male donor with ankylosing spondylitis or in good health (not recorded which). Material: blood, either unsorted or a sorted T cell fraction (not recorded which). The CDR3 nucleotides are TGTGCCAGCAGTTGGGCAGCGGGTCCCTACAATGAGCAGTTCTTC. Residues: CASSWAAGPYNEQFF.